These 27 T cell receptor beta chains originate from one sample sequenced in a study of T cell changes during pregnancy in multiple sclerosis. Using immunoSEQ multiplex PCR, the repertoire was profiled, and TCRdb retains in-frame clones only, with some absent. The sample holds approximately 37,000 clones, roughly nine tenths seen once. This specimen was CD4+ T cells from peripheral blood mononuclear cells, taken in the first trimester of pregnancy. Receptors were obtained from a female donor with multiple sclerosis, enrolled in a pregnancy study.

The chain recombines TRBV28 with TRBJ2-7, with 9 bases that match TRBD1. The junction had 8 bases not matched to a gene; V was cut back by 6 bases and J by 5 bases. Germline V gene data show CDR1 as MDHEN and CDR2 as SYDVKM. The CDR3 length is 14 residues. The CDR3 DNA sequence: TGTGCCAGCAGATCGGGACAGGGAACGGACGAGCAGTACTTC. Its protein product is CASRSGQGTDEQYF.

This chain links TRBV11-2 with TRBJ1-5; no reliable D call. The germline gives CDR1 SGHAT, CDR2 FQNNGV. The CDR3 loop spans 15 amino acids. Trimming removed 5 bases from V and 6 bases from J, with 17 bases in between. The DNA for the CDR3 is TGTGCCAGCAGCCCAGGCAGGACTAGAGGTCAGCCCCAGCATTTT. It specifies CASSPGRTRGQPQHF. The complete variable domain, with remaining parts taken from reference TRBV11-2 and TRBJ1-5, reads EAGVAQSPRYKIIEKRQSVAFWCNPISGHATLYWYQQILGQGPKLLIQFQNNGVVDDSQLPKDRFSAERLKGVDSTLKIQPAKLEDSAVYLCASSPGRTRGQPQHFGDGTRLSIL.

The chain links TRBV5-6 to TRBJ2-1; the match to TRBD1 covers 9 bases. Germline loops: CDR1 SGHDT, CDR2 YYEEEE. V lost 0 bases to trimming and J lost 9 bases; unmatched junction nucleotides: 13. The CDR3 is 17 amino acids. CDR3 protein: CASSLVKSGTGSFEQFF. As DNA, the CDR3 is TGTGCCAGCAGCTTGGTAAAAAGTGGGACAGGGTCTTTTGAGCAGTTCTTC.

This chain connects TRBV30 to TRBJ1-2, with 8 bases aligning to TRBD1. There are 10 residues in the CDR3. Germline loops: CDR1 GTSNPN, CDR2 SVGIG (reference sequence). In DNA form, the CDR3 reads TGTGCATTGGGACAGGCTGGCTACACCTTC. It codes for CALGQAGYTF. The variable domain in full, with the rest retrieved from reference TRBV30 and TRBJ1-2, is SQTIHQWPATLVQPVGSPLSLECTVEGTSNPNLYWYRQAAGRGLQLLFYSVGIGQISSEVPQNLSASRPQDRQFILSSKKLLLSDSGFYLCALGQAGYTFGSGTRLTVV.

The chain is built from TRBV6-6 and TRBJ2-7; D might be TRBD2 (5 bases). CDR1 is MNHNY and CDR2 is SVGAGI in the germline V gene (reference sequence). V was trimmed by 2 bases and J by 3 bases, leaving 17 bases between them. This CDR3 is 16 amino acids long. The CDR3 sequence: CASSYRFGERIYEQYF. In nucleotides, the CDR3 is TGTGCCAGCAGTTACAGATTCGGGGAAAGAATCTACGAGCAGTACTTC.

This rearrangement joins TRBV19 to TRBJ1-5, with D perhaps matching TRBD1 (6 bases). The CDR3 spans 16 residues. From germline, CDR1 is LNHDA and CDR2 SQIVND (reference sequence). V gave up 9 bases and J gave up 4 bases, with 22 bases separating them. For the CDR3, the DNA is TGTGCCAGGAGGAACCGGGACACGGGCTTTAATCAGCCCCAGCATTTT. It yields the protein CARRNRDTGFNQPQHF.

This chain links TRBV25-1 with TRBJ2-1, with TRBD1 as a possible D gene (5 bases). CDR3 size: 12 residues. Germline lookup yields CDR1 MGHDK and CDR2 SYGVNS. The ends were cut back, 7 bases at V and 8 bases at J, with 12 bases in the middle. Here the CDR3 reads CASTAGYYEQFF. For the CDR3, the DNA is TGTGCCAGCACGGCAGGGTACTATGAGCAGTTCTTC.

V gene TRBV18 combines with J gene TRBJ1-2, with TRBD1 as a possible D gene (5 bases). The CDR3 runs 15 residues. CDR1 and CDR2 from the germline V gene are KGHSH and LQKENI. Trimming took 3 bases from V and 2 from J, leaving 13 bases between them. The CDR3 loop reads CASSPSAGENYGYTF. In DNA, the CDR3 is TGTGCCAGCTCACCTAGCGCGGGGGAGAACTATGGCTACACCTTC.

The chain links TRBV11-2 to TRBJ2-7, with TRBD1 matching over 7 bases. This CDR3 region has 14 residues. CDR1 is SGHAT and CDR2 is FQNNGV in the germline V gene. V was clipped by 1 base and J by 1 base; unmatched bases: 1. The DNA of the CDR3 is TGTGCCAGCAGCTTAGGGGGACAGTCCTACGAGCAGTACTTC. Its translation: CASSLGGQSYEQYF.

V gene TRBV2 combines with J gene TRBJ2-2; D is undetermined. CDR1 is SNHLY, CDR2 FYNNEI, per germline. V was trimmed by 6 bases and J by 4 bases, leaving 9 bases between them. The CDR3 is made up of 13 amino acids. CDR3 in amino acids: CASSPTTTGELFF. CDR3 coding DNA: TGTGCCAGCAGCCCCACTACCACCGGGGAGCTGTTTTTT. The complete variable domain, with remaining parts taken from reference TRBV2 and TRBJ2-2, reads EPEVTQTPSHQVTQMGQEVILRCVPISNHLYFYWYRQILGQKVEFLVSFYNNEISEKSEIFDDQFSVERPDGSNFTLKIRSTKLEDSAMYFCASSPTTTGELFFGEGSRLTVL.

This clone was observed a handful of times. The chain has TRBV7-2 and TRBJ2-1, with D perhaps matching TRBD1 (5 bases). Germline assignment: CDR1 SGHTA and CDR2 FQGNSA. V lost 8 bases to trimming and J lost 10 bases, with 15 bases between them. This CDR3 comprises 12 residues. CDR3 region: CASHWGSYEQFF. In nucleotides, the CDR3 is TGTGCCAGCCACTGGGGCAGTTACGAGCAGTTCTTC.

The V gene is TRBV5-1, the J gene TRBJ1-2, with TRBD1 matching 10 bases. Trimming at V came to 5 bases and at J to 3 bases, leaving 7 bases not matched to a gene. The CDR3 runs 15 residues. The V gene's germline CDR1 is SGHRS and CDR2 YFSETQ. CDR3 loop: CASRTGTGVHYGYTF. CDR3 nucleotide sequence: TGCGCCAGCAGAACCGGGACAGGGGTTCACTATGGCTACACCTTC.

This clone was recorded a few times. The V and J genes are TRBV10-1 and TRBJ2-7, with D possibly being TRBD1 (5 bases). With 2 bases removed from V and 7 bases from J, the gap between germline ends came to 6 bases. CDR3 length equals 11 residues. The germline V gene encodes CDR1 WNHNN and CDR2 SYGVQD (reference sequence). The CDR3 nucleotides read TGCGCCAGCAGTGAGGACAGTGAGCAGTACTTC. Translation gives CASSEDSEQYF.

This chain's CDR3 is CASSSQGAQQPQHF. The CDR3 nucleotides read TGTGCCAGCAGTTCACAGGGGGCTCAACAGCCCCAGCATTTT. J is TRBJ1-5 and V is TRBV2; 9 nucleotides line up with TRBD1. Trimming at V came to 5 bases and at J to 7 bases, leaving 6 bases not matched to a gene. CDR1 is SNHLY, CDR2 FYNNEI, per germline. This CDR3 contains 14 residues.

The chain couples TRBV10-2 to TRBJ2-5; 7 bases are shared with TRBD1. Trimming at V came to 6 bases and at J to 5 bases, leaving 18 bases not matched to a gene. In germline, CDR1 is WSHSY, CDR2 SAAADI. The CDR3 totals 17 residues. CDR3 in amino acids: CASSGELDRALRETQYF. The CDR3 nucleotides read TGCGCCAGCAGCGGGGAGCTAGACAGGGCCCTGAGGGAGACCCAGTACTTC.

The chain recombines TRBV19 with TRBJ1-1, with 7 bases matching TRBD1. The trim removed 3 bases at V and 3 bases at J, leaving 13 bases unmatched. The length of the CDR3 is 17 residues. Germline V CDR1 and CDR2: LNHDA, SQIVND (reference sequence). CDR3 nucleotide sequence: TGTGCCAGTAGTATGTGGGGGGCAGGTGACAGGGACACTGAAGCTTTCTTT. This sequence encodes CASSMWGAGDRDTEAFF.

This sequence joins TRBV11-2 and TRBJ2-1; 10 positions match TRBD2. The ends lost 2 bases at V and 3 bases at J; junction bases unmatched: 7. There are 17 residues in the CDR3. CDR1 and CDR2 from the germline V gene are SGHAT and FQNNGV. This CDR3 is CASSLLAGGVVYNEQFF. The CDR3 nucleotides read TGTGCCAGCAGCTTATTAGCGGGAGGTGTTGTCTACAATGAGCAGTTCTTC.

V usage is TRBV11-1 and J usage is TRBJ2-7; 8 bases agree with TRBD1. After removal of 4 bases from V and 7 bases from J, the junction contained 6 bases not matched to a gene. This CDR3 has 13 residues. The germline V gene has CDR1 SGHAT and CDR2 FQDESV (reference sequence). The CDR3 here is CASSYRGDGEQYF. The CDR3 DNA reads as TGTGCCAGCAGCTACAGGGGGGACGGGGAGCAGTACTTC.

The chain carries TRBV19 and TRBJ2-4, with 12 nucleotides matching TRBD2. The trim removed 5 bases at V and 0 bases at J, leaving 8 bases unmatched. The CDR3 has 18 residues. In germline, CDR1 is LNHDA, CDR2 SQIVND (reference sequence). CDR3 in amino acids: CASSPRTSGALAKNIQYF. The CDR3 DNA reads TGTGCCAGTAGTCCCCGGACTAGCGGGGCCCTAGCCAAAAACATTCAGTACTTC.

The V call is TRBV9, the J call TRBJ2-3, with 14 positions matching TRBD2. The length of the CDR3 is 15 residues. Germline assignment: CDR1 SGDLS and CDR2 YYNGEE. V trimming: 3 bases; J trimming: 5 bases; junction bases outside the gene matches: 2. The CDR3 here is CASSAGTSGRDTQYF. The CDR3 coding sequence is TGTGCCAGCAGCGCGGGGACTAGCGGGAGAGATACGCAGTATTTT.

This chain links TRBV5-1 with TRBJ2-7, with 7 bases identical to TRBD2. Germline CDR1 SGHRS, CDR2 YFSETQ. The CDR3 runs 15 residues. V shed 0 bases and J 3 bases; nucleotides not matched to a gene: 6. Here the CDR3 reads CASSLGGGSYYEQYF. The DNA for the CDR3 is TGCGCCAGCAGCTTGGGCGGCGGGAGCTACTACGAGCAGTACTTC.

This clone was detected only a few times. The CDR3, as DNA: TGTGCCAGCAGCGCCCGACAGGGCACTGAAGCTTTCTTT. Amino acid sequence: CASSARQGTEAFF. V is TRBV9 and J is TRBJ1-1; 7 bases match TRBD1. This CDR3 is 13 amino acids long. With 3 bases clipped from V and 4 bases from J, the junction kept 3 bases outside the gene matches. Germline V gives CDR1 SGDLS, CDR2 YYNGEE. Combining the CDR3 with reference TRBV9 and TRBJ1-1 gives the whole variable domain DSGVTQTPKHLITATGQRVTLRCSPRSGDLSVYWYQQSLDQGLQFLIQYYNGEERAKGNILERFSAQQFPDLHSELNLSSLELGDSALYFCASSARQGTEAFFGQGTRLTVV.

The rearrangement joins TRBV7-9 to TRBJ2-7; 9 bases are shared with TRBD1. With 4 bases clipped from V and 3 bases from J, the junction kept 13 bases outside the gene matches. This CDR3 comprises 17 residues. Germline assignment: CDR1 SEHNR and CDR2 FQNEAQ (reference sequence). This CDR3 reads CASSSDLPGQGYYEQYF. For the CDR3, the DNA is TGTGCCAGCAGCTCCGATCTCCCTGGACAGGGGTACTACGAGCAGTACTTC.

The CDR3 nucleotides read TGTGCCAGCAGCTCCGGGACAGGGAGAGAGACCCAGTACTTC. It is translated as CASSSGTGRETQYF. The rearrangement joins TRBV7-3 to TRBJ2-5; TRBD1 agrees at 9 bases. Losses at the gene ends were 4 bases for V and 4 bases for J; bases not matched to a gene: 4. Germline V lookup: CDR1 SGHTA, CDR2 FQGTGA. The CDR3 totals 14 residues.

The chain carries TRBV5-6 and TRBJ2-3; 10 positions match TRBD2. The V gene end was trimmed by 1 base and the J gene end by 4 bases; junction bases not matched to a gene: 3. Germline CDR1 and CDR2: SGHDT and YYEEEE. This CDR3 is 15 amino acids long. CDR3 in amino acids: CASSLRLAGSDTQYF. CDR3 nucleotide sequence: TGTGCCAGCAGCTTGCGACTAGCGGGCTCAGATACGCAGTATTTT. Together with reference TRBV5-6 and TRBJ2-3, the CDR3 gives the full variable domain: DAGVTQSPTHLIKTRGQQVTLRCSPKSGHDTVSWYQQALGQGPQFIFQYYEEEERQRGNFPDRFSGHQFPNYSSELNVNALLLGDSALYLCASSLRLAGSDTQYFGPGTRLTVL.

The chain carries TRBV13 and TRBJ2-7, with D unresolved. This CDR3 spans 14 amino acids. From germline, CDR1 is PRHDT and CDR2 FYEKMQ (reference sequence). Between the trimmed V and J ends, which lost 2 bases and 6 bases, there was a span of 14 bases. The CDR3 is CASSLKVVVREQYF. The CDR3, as DNA: TGTGCCAGCAGCTTAAAAGTAGTAGTACGCGAGCAGTACTTC.

The gene calls are TRBV18 and TRBJ2-1; 13 bases map to TRBD2. This CDR3 region has 16 residues. Trimming removed 0 bases from V and 7 bases from J; junction bases left unmatched: 3. Germline lookup yields CDR1 KGHSH and CDR2 LQKENI. CDR3 amino acids: CASSPPLAGGRNEQFF. The CDR3, as DNA: TGTGCCAGCTCACCACCACTAGCGGGAGGGAGGAATGAGCAGTTCTTC.